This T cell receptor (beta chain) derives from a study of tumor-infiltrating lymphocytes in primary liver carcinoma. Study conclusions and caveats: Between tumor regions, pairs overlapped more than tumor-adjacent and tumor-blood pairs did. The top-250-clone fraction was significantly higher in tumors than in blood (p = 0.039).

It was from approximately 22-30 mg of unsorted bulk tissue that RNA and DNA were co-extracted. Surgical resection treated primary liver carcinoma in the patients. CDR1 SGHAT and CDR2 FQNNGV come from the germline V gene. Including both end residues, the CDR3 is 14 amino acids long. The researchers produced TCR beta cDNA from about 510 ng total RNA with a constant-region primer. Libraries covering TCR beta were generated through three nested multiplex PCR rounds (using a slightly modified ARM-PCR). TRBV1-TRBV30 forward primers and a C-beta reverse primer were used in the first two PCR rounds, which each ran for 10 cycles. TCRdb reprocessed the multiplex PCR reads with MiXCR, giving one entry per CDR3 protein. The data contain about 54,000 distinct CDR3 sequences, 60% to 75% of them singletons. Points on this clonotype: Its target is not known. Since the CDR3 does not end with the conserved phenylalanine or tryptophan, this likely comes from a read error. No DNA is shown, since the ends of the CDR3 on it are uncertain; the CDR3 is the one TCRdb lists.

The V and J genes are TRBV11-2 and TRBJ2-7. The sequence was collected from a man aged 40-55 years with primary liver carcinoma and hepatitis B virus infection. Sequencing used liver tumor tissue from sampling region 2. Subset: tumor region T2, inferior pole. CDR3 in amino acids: CASSLTNGAYERYL.